The present entry profiles one T cell receptor beta chain with its context. The antigen is not known. This entry belongs to a study of cytotoxic CD8 clonotypes in ibrutinib-treated CLL. Study details: There were some 10 relapsed/refractory patients and 15 treatment-naive patients, and roughly 18 were IGHV unmutated.

Findings and limits, study-wide: Clonality went higher at ibrutinib response and then dropped back toward baseline at progression.

The table came from immunoSEQ multiplex PCR; TCRdb's copy has only in-frame clones and leaves some out. The data show fewer than 150,000 clones, approximately 81% seen once. This CDR3 is built from 16 residues. Trimming at V came to 6 bases and at J to 3 bases, leaving 12 bases not matched to a gene. Germline V gene lookup returns CDR1 SGHRS and CDR2 YFSETQ. V usage is TRBV5-1 and J usage is TRBJ1-3; 7 bases are shared with TRBD1. Sample: PBMCs, taken after 24 months of ibrutinib treatment. The receptor was derived from a human donor with chronic lymphocytic leukemia. CDR3 protein: CASTLTGASGGNTIYF. In DNA, the CDR3 is TGCGCCAGCACCCTAACAGGGGCCTCGGGTGGAAACACCATATATTTT.